These 14 T cell receptor beta chains were sequenced from one sample in a study of beta chain features in type 1 diabetes. Expressed TCRB transcripts were sequenced, since all the RNA that had been isolated was reverse transcribed. The data were produced by immunoSEQ multiplex PCR, yet TCRdb's version contains in-frame clones alone and is incomplete. The sample lists roughly 310,000 clones; roughly 11% were seen once. Material: naive CD4+ T cells from blood. The source of these receptors is a woman under 40 in good health.

This clone showed up just a few times. V gene TRBV19 combines with J gene TRBJ2-1; a possible D gene is TRBD2 (6 bases). Trimming removed 6 bases from V and 4 bases from J, with 13 bases in between. Germline CDR1 and CDR2: LNHDA and SQIVND (reference sequence). This CDR3 has 14 residues. CDR3 in DNA: TGTGCCAGTAGGGCCCTCGGAGGGTACAATGAGCAGTTCTTC. It encodes CASRALGGYNEQFF.

The chain couples TRBV27 to TRBJ2-7; 7 bases are a match to TRBD1. The V gene end was trimmed by 6 bases and the J gene end by 3 bases; junction bases not matched to a gene: 8. CDR1 and CDR2 from the germline V gene are MNHEY and SMNVEV (reference sequence). The CDR3 covers 14 residues. DNA for the CDR3: TGTGCCAGCAGGACCAGGACAGGATTCTACGAGCAGTACTTC. It specifies CASRTRTGFYEQYF.

The rearrangement links TRBV7-9 to TRBJ2-7; TRBD1 agrees at 8 bases. CDR3 length equals 12 residues. Germline loops: CDR1 SEHNR, CDR2 FQNEAQ (reference sequence). Trimming cost V 5 bases and J 6 bases; bases outside gene matches: 3. The CDR3 nucleotides are TGTGCCAGCAGCCTGGACAGGGTCGAGCAGTACTTC. Its protein product is CASSLDRVEQYF.

This clone was found a few times. The chain is built from TRBV23-1 and TRBJ2-7, with TRBD1 identical over 7 bases. TRBV23-1 is an ORF, and what it does is uncertain. V trimming: 4 bases; J trimming: 2 bases; junction bases outside the gene matches: 8. The CDR3 sequence is 15 residues long. The CDR3, as DNA: TGCGCCAGCAGTCGACCGGGACAGACCACCTACGAGCAGTACTTC. This codes for CASSRPGQTTYEQYF.

This clone was observed a few times. The chain combines TRBV5-1 with TRBJ1-2; D is unclear. This CDR3 region has 13 residues. The germline CDR1 and CDR2 sequences are SGHRS and YFSETQ. V lost 2 bases, J lost 8 bases, and 13 bases lay in between. In DNA, the CDR3 is TGCGCCAGCAGCTTCCCCCCGGCGGGGGGCTACACCTTC. Amino acids: CASSFPPAGGYTF.

This clone was recorded a few times. The rearrangement uses TRBV2 and TRBJ1-2; 10 nucleotides agree with TRBD1. J gave up 8 bases and V 4 bases, and 4 bases lay outside the gene matches. Germline assignment: CDR1 SNHLY and CDR2 FYNNEI. This CDR3 is built from 13 residues. The CDR3 DNA sequence: TGTGCCAGCAGTGGACAGGGGGCGGGCGGCTACACCTTC. Translation gives CASSGQGAGGYTF. Combining the CDR3 with reference TRBV2 and TRBJ1-2 gives the whole variable domain EPEVTQTPSHQVTQMGQEVILRCVPISNHLYFYWYRQILGQKVEFLVSFYNNEISEKSEIFDDQFSVERPDGSNFTLKIRSTKLEDSAMYFCASSGQGAGGYTFGSGTRLTVV.

J is TRBJ1-2 and V is TRBV7-9; TRBD1 matches at 7 bases. J lost 10 bases, V lost 5 bases, and 4 bases had no gene match. Germline V gene data show CDR1 as SEHNR and CDR2 as FQNEAQ (reference sequence). The CDR3 covers 11 residues. The CDR3 protein is CASSHRGYYTF. The DNA of the CDR3 is TGTGCCAGCAGCCACAGGGGTTACTACACCTTC.

The rearrangement uses TRBV18 and TRBJ2-1; 8 bases agree with TRBD2. The V segment lost 3 bases and the J segment 5 bases; nucleotides outside the gene matches: 12. The V gene's germline CDR1 is KGHSH and CDR2 LQKENI. The CDR3 length is 17 residues. The CDR3 spells CASSPLTRSGGNNEQFF. The CDR3 DNA reads as TGTGCCAGCTCACCCCTGACTAGAAGCGGGGGTAACAATGAGCAGTTCTTC.

The chain uses TRBV4-1 and TRBJ1-2; TRBD1 is a possible D gene (5 bases). The germline V gene encodes CDR1 MGHRA and CDR2 YSYEKL. V was trimmed by 5 bases and J by 0 bases, leaving 10 bases between them. This CDR3 spans 14 amino acids. The CDR3 nucleotides read TGCGCCAGCAGCGGACAAATAGCTAACTATGGCTACACCTTC. Amino acids: CASSGQIANYGYTF.

This clone has more than one count but fewer than ten. The chain combines TRBV15 with TRBJ2-1; D perhaps matches TRBD2 (7 bases). The CDR3 runs to 19 residues. Trimming removed 1 base from V and 0 bases from J, with 19 bases in between. In germline, CDR1 is LNHNV, CDR2 YYDKDF (reference sequence). In nucleotides, the CDR3 is TGTGCCACCAGCAGAGCGTCTGGGGGGGCGTCCTACTCCTACAATGAGCAGTTCTTC. The encoded protein is CATSRASGGASYSYNEQFF. The full variable domain, in which reference TRBV15 and TRBJ2-1 provide the parts outside the CDR3, is DAMVIQNPRYQVTQFGKPVTLSCSQTLNHNVMYWYQQKSSQAPKLLFHYYDKDFNNEADTPDNFQSRRPNTSFCFLDIRSPGLGDTAMYLCATSRASGGASYSYNEQFFGPGTRLTVL.

This clone has only a few counts. This chain joins TRBV7-8 and TRBJ2-6; 7 bases are a match to TRBD1. In germline, CDR1 is SGHVS, CDR2 FQNEAQ. V was pared by 4 bases and J by 1 base, with 1 base of the junction left unmatched. This CDR3 is built from 15 residues. The CDR3: CASSSRGSGANVLTF. The CDR3, as DNA: TGTGCCAGCAGCTCCAGGGGGTCTGGGGCCAACGTCCTGACTTTC.

The CDR3 region is CASRPDRGLGYTF. The CDR3 nucleotides are TGTGCCAGCAGACCAGACAGGGGGCTTGGCTACACCTTC. V gene TRBV28 combines with J gene TRBJ1-2; 10 positions match TRBD1. The CDR3 is 13 residues long. Germline-derived CDR1 and CDR2 are MDHEN and SYDVKM. V lost 6 bases and J lost 7; bases outside the gene matches: 5.

J is TRBJ1-2 and V is TRBV6-6; possibly TRBD1 for D (6 bases). Trimming took off 0 bases at V and 3 bases at J, with 14 bases between the two ends. In germline, CDR1 is MNHNY, CDR2 SVGAGI (reference sequence). The CDR3 runs to 16 residues. CDR3 region: CASSYSSTGRDYGYTF. The CDR3 DNA follows: TGTGCCAGCAGTTACTCCTCGACAGGTCGTGACTATGGCTACACCTTC.

This clone was picked up a small number of times. V is TRBV9 and J is TRBJ2-1; 12 nucleotides agree with TRBD2. Germline assignment: CDR1 SGDLS and CDR2 YYNGEE. V lost 0 bases, J lost 6 bases, and 1 base stayed unmatched. CDR3 length: 15 amino acids. The CDR3 nucleotides are TGTGCCAGCAGCGTAGAGACTAGCGGGGGCAATGAGCAGTTCTTC. It encodes CASSVETSGGNEQFF.